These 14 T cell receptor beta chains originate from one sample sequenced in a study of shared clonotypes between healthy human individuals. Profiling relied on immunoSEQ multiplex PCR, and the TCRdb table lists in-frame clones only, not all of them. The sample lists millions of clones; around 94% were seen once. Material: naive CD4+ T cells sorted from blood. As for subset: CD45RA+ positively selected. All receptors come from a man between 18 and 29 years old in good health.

The CDR3 protein is CASSYPPTGGTQYF. The DNA for the CDR3 is TGTGCCAGCAGTTACCCTCCGACTGGGGGTACGCAGTATTTT. The chain employs TRBV6-5 and TRBJ2-3; D may match TRBD1 or TRBD2 (5 bases each). This CDR3 is 14 amino acids long. Deletions cut 2 bases from V and 8 bases from J, with 14 bases between. CDR1 and CDR2 from the germline V gene are MNHEY and SVGAGI.

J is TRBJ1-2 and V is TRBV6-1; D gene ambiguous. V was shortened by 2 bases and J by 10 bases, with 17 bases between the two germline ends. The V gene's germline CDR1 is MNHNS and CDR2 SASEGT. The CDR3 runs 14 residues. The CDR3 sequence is CASSELGPVVVYTF. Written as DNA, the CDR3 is TGTGCCAGCAGTGAACTGGGTCCAGTTGTGGTCTACACCTTC.

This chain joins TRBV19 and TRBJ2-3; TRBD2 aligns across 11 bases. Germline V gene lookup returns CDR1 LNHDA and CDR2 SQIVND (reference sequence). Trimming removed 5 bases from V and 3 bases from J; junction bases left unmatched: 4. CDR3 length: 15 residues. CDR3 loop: CASSFTSGRTDTQYF. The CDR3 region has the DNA TGTGCCAGTAGTTTCACTAGCGGGAGAACAGATACGCAGTATTTT.

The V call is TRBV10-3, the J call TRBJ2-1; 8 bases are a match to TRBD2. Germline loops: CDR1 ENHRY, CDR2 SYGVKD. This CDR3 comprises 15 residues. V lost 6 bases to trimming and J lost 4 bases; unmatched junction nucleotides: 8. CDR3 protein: CAIREAGAEYNEQFF. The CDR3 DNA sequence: TGTGCCATCAGGGAAGCGGGAGCCGAGTACAATGAGCAGTTCTTC.

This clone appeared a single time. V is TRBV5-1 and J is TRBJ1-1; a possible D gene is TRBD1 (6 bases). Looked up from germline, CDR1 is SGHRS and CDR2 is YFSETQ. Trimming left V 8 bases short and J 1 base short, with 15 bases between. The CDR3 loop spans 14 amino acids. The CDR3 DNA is TGCGCCAGTTATTTGGGGGGGCAGAACACTGAAGCTTTCTTT. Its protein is CASYLGGQNTEAFF.

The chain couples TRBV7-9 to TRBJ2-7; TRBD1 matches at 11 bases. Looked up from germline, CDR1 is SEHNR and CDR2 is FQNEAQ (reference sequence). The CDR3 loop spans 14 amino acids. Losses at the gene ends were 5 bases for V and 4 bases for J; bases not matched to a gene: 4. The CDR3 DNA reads TGTGCCAGCAGCACCGGGACAGGGGGGTACGAGCAGTACTTC. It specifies CASSTGTGGYEQYF.

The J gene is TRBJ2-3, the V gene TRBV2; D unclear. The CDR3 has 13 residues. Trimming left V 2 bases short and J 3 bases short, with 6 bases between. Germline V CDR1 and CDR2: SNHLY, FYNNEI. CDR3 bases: TGTGCCAGCAGTGAAATCTCGACAGATACGCAGTATTTT. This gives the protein CASSEISTDTQYF.

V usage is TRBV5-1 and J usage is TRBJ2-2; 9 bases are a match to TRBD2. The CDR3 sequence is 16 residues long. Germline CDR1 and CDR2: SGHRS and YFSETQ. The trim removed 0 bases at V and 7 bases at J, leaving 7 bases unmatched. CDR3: CASSLVGSGSIGELFF. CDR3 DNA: TGCGCCAGCAGCTTGGTCGGTAGCGGGAGTATCGGGGAGCTGTTTTTT.

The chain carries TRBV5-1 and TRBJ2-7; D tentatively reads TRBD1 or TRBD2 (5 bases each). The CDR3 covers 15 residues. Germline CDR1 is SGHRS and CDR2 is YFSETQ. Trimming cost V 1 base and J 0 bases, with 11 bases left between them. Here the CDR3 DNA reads TGCGCCAGCAGCTTGTCCGGGGCCCTCTCCTACGAGCAGTACTTC. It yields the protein CASSLSGALSYEQYF.

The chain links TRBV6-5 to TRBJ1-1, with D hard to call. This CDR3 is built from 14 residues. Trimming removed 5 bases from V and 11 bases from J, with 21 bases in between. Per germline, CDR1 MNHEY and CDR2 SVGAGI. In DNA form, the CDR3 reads TGTGCCAGCAGTCATAGGGAGAAGAACACTAGGGCTTTCTTT. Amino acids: CASSHREKNTRAFF.

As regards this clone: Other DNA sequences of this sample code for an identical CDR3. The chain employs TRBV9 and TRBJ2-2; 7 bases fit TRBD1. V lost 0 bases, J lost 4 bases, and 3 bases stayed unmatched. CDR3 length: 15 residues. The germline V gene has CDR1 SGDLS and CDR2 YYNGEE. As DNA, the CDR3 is TGTGCCAGCAGCGTAGACAGGGGTGGCACCGGGGAGCTGTTTTTT. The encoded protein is CASSVDRGGTGELFF.

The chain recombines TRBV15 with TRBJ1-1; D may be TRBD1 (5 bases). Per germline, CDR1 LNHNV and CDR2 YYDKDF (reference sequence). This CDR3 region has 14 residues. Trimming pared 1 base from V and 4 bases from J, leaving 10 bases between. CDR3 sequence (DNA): TGTGCCACCAGCAGAGTGACAGAGTTCACTGAAGCTTTCTTT. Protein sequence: CATSRVTEFTEAFF. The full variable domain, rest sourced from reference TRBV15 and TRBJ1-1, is DAMVIQNPRYQVTQFGKPVTLSCSQTLNHNVMYWYQQKSSQAPKLLFHYYDKDFNNEADTPDNFQSRRPNTSFCFLDIRSPGLGDTAMYLCATSRVTEFTEAFFGQGTRLTVV.

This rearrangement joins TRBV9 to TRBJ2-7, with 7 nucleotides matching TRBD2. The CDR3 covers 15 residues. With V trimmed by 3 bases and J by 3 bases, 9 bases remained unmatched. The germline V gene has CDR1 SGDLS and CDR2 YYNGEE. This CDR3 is CASSARGDVLYEQYF. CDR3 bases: TGTGCCAGCAGCGCCCGGGGGGACGTACTCTACGAGCAGTACTTC.

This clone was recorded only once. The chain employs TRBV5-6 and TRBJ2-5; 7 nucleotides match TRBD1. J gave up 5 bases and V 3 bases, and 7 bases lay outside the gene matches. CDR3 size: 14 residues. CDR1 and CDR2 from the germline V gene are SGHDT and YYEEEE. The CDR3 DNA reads TGTGCCAGCAGCTCGGGACAGTGGGTTGAGACCCAGTACTTC. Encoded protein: CASSSGQWVETQYF.